A single sample is the source of the 15 T cell receptor beta chains below, sequenced in a study of STAT5B mutations in CD4+ large granular lymphocyte leukemia. Profiled with immunoSEQ multiplex PCR; TCRdb holds only in-frame clones, not every one. The data show about 34,000 clones, over 65% seen once. The specimen was CD4+ T cells from blood buffy coats. These receptors all come from a human donor in good health.

V gene TRBV7-2 combines with J gene TRBJ1-6, with D unclear. Germline CDR1 and CDR2: SGHTA and FQGNSA. The CDR3 is 13 amino acids. V was pared by 2 bases and J by 10 bases, with 9 bases between. The CDR3: CASSLSRESPLHF. CDR3 sequence (DNA): TGTGCCAGCAGCTTAAGTCGAGAATCACCCCTCCACTTT. The whole variable domain, remainder taken from reference TRBV7-2 and TRBJ1-6, is GAGVSQSPSNKVTEKGKDVELRCDPISGHTALYWYRQSLGQGLEFLIYFQGNSAPDKSGLPSDRFSAERTGGSVSTLTIQRTQQEDSAVYLCASSLSRESPLHFGNGTRLTVT.

This chain uses TRBV5-6 with TRBJ1-2; 9 bases agree with TRBD1. CDR1 SGHDT and CDR2 YYEEEE come from the germline V gene. V was pared by 3 bases and J by 4 bases, with 13 bases of the junction left unmatched. The CDR3 consists of 17 residues. CDR3 nucleotides: TGTGCCAGCAGCTCCGCTGTTGGGGGACAGGGATCCTATGGCTACACCTTC. Protein product: CASSSAVGGQGSYGYTF.

The chain couples TRBV19 to TRBJ2-1; 8 bases match TRBD2. The trim removed 5 bases at V and 8 bases at J, leaving 11 bases unmatched. The germline V gene encodes CDR1 LNHDA and CDR2 SQIVND (reference sequence). This CDR3 has 15 amino acids. The CDR3 is CASSPVRGGIYEQFF. The CDR3 DNA follows: TGTGCCAGTAGTCCCGTCCGCGGGGGGATCTATGAGCAGTTCTTC.

V is TRBV4-3 and J is TRBJ2-5; 7 bases are shared with TRBD2. The length of the CDR3 is 15 residues. Germline CDR1 reads LGHNA; CDR2 reads YSLEER. V was clipped by 5 bases and J by 2 bases; unmatched bases: 8. CDR3 in DNA: TGCGCCAGCAGCTCCGGGTGGGGGGGGCAAGAGACCCAGTACTTC. Its protein is CASSSGWGGQETQYF.

V and J are TRBV6-5 and TRBJ2-7; TRBD2 is a possible D gene (6 bases). From germline, CDR1 is MNHEY and CDR2 SVGAGI. V was clipped by 2 bases and J by 3 bases, with 11 bases between them. The CDR3 totals 14 residues. The DNA of the CDR3 is TGTGCCAGCAGTTACCTTGCGGGGAACTACGAGCAGTACTTC. Protein: CASSYLAGNYEQYF.

J is TRBJ2-1 and V is TRBV25-1; TRBD1 aligns across 7 bases. Germline CDR1 is MGHDK and CDR2 is SYGVNS. This CDR3 has 17 residues. Losses at the gene ends were 6 bases for V and 2 bases for J; bases not matched to a gene: 13. CDR3 loop: CASSPARGSGTYNEQFF. In DNA form, the CDR3 reads TGTGCCAGCAGCCCCGCCAGGGGGTCAGGCACCTACAATGAGCAGTTCTTC.

The chain employs TRBV7-8 and TRBJ1-4; no reliable D call. CDR3 size: 16 residues. Trimming removed 0 bases from V and 4 bases from J, with 12 bases in between. The germline V gene encodes CDR1 SGHVS and CDR2 FQNEAQ. The CDR3 nucleotides read TGTGCCAGCAGCTTAGCGTATGGGCCAAGTAATGAAAAACTGTTTTTT. Its protein is CASSLAYGPSNEKLFF.

The chain employs TRBV25-1 and TRBJ1-5; D possibly corresponds to TRBD1 (5 bases). The CDR3 consists of 13 residues. CDR1 and CDR2 (germline): MGHDK, SYGVNS. V lost 10 bases, J lost 3 bases, and 13 bases lay in between. The CDR3 reads CATWGGPNQPQHF. CDR3 DNA: TGTGCCACCTGGGGGGGACCCAATCAGCCCCAGCATTTT.

The sample holds a few counts of this clone. V usage is TRBV18 and J usage is TRBJ1-1; 8 nucleotides match TRBD1. CDR1 is KGHSH, CDR2 LQKENI, per germline. The CDR3 extends over 13 amino acids. Trimming removed 1 base from V and 7 bases from J; junction bases left unmatched: 2. CDR3 bases: TGTGCCAGCTCACCACTGGGACAGGTTGAAGCTTTCTTT. It encodes CASSPLGQVEAFF.

This clone was counted a few times. The V gene is TRBV18, the J gene TRBJ1-1; possibly TRBD1 for D (6 bases). This CDR3 spans 17 amino acids. V was trimmed by 2 bases and J by 1 base, leaving 17 bases between them. The germline V gene has CDR1 KGHSH and CDR2 LQKENI. The CDR3 DNA is TGTGCCAGCTCACCAGGACCGCGGACAGTTTCGAACACTGAAGCTTTCTTT. Translating gives CASSPGPRTVSNTEAFF.

V and J are TRBV6-5 and TRBJ1-2; 7 bases are shared with TRBD1. Losses at the gene ends were 0 bases for V and 4 bases for J; bases not matched to a gene: 8. Germline CDR1 is MNHEY and CDR2 is SVGAGI. The CDR3 has 16 amino acids. CDR3 sequence: CASSYSGGQTTYGYTF. The CDR3 nucleotides are TGTGCCAGCAGTTACTCGGGGGGACAGACCACCTATGGCTACACCTTC.

As DNA, the CDR3 is TGTGCCAGCAGCTTAAATCGAGGGCTATACGAGCAGTACTTC. Translation gives CASSLNRGLYEQYF. V gene TRBV11-2 combines with J gene TRBJ2-7, with D possibly matching TRBD2 (5 bases). Germline CDR1 and CDR2: SGHAT and FQNNGV. V was pared by 2 bases and J by 4 bases, with 12 bases between. The CDR3 contains 14 residues. The complete variable domain, with remaining parts taken from reference TRBV11-2 and TRBJ2-7, reads EAGVAQSPRYKIIEKRQSVAFWCNPISGHATLYWYQQILGQGPKLLIQFQNNGVVDDSQLPKDRFSAERLKGVDSTLKIQPAKLEDSAVYLCASSLNRGLYEQYFGPGTRLTVT.

The chain combines TRBV4-3 with TRBJ2-7; D is perhaps TRBD1 (6 bases). Per the germline V gene, CDR1 is LGHNA and CDR2 is YSLEER. The ends were cut back, 4 bases at V and 12 bases at J, with 22 bases in the middle. This CDR3 region has 14 residues. The CDR3 protein is CASSLGQTTPPLYF. Written as DNA, the CDR3 is TGCGCCAGCAGCCTCGGACAGACTACACCACCGTTGTACTTC.

J is TRBJ1-4 and V is TRBV19; D possibly corresponds to TRBD1 (5 bases). Looked up from germline, CDR1 is LNHDA and CDR2 is SQIVND (reference sequence). The CDR3 totals 14 residues. The V end lost 3 bases, the J end lost 4 bases, and 9 bases lay between the germline ends. For the CDR3, the DNA is TGTGCCAGTAGTATTTCCAGGGATAATGAAAAACTGTTTTTT. Protein: CASSISRDNEKLFF.

This clone was found a few times. This chain links TRBV7-2 with TRBJ1-2; D remains ambiguous. Germline CDR1 SGHTA, CDR2 FQGNSA. V shed 1 base and J shed 7 bases, with 10 bases lying between them. The CDR3 totals 13 residues. In DNA, the CDR3 is TGTGCCAGCAGCTTAGACCGGTCAGGTGGCTACACCTTC. Protein: CASSLDRSGGYTF.